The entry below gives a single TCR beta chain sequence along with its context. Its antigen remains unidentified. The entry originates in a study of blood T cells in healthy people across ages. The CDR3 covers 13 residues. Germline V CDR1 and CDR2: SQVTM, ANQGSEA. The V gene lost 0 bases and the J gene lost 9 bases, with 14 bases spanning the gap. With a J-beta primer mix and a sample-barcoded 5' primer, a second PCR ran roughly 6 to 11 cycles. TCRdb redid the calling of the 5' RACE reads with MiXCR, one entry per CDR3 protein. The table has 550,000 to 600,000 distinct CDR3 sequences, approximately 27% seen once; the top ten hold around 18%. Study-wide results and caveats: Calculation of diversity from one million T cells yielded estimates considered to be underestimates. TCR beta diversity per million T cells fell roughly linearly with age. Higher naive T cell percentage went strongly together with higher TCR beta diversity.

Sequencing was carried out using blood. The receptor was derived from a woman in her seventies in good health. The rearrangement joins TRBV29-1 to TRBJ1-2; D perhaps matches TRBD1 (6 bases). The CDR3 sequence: CSVEDGGARSYTF. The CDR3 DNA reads TGCAGCGTTGAAGATGGGGGGGCGCGGAGCTACACCTTC.